What follows describes a single TCR beta chain. Antigen specificity is unknown. The data originate from a study of early T cells in non-severe SARS-CoV-2 infection. Study at large: Investigators sequenced bulk RNA drawn from unsorted whole blood, and chains remained unpaired. Regarding the study as a whole: A preference for anti-spike CD8 responses marked VDJdb matching, which missed private and CD4 specificities.

Unique molecular identifiers (one per individual cDNA molecule) were attached. TCRdb itself ran the 5' RACE reads through MiXCR, one entry per CDR3 protein. This sample has more than 65,000 distinct CDR3 sequences, with around 14% found just once. Looked up from germline, CDR1 is SGDLS and CDR2 is YYNGEE. There are 14 residues in the CDR3. With 7 bases removed from V and 3 bases from J, the gap between germline ends came to 16 bases. This chain links TRBV9 with TRBJ2-5; D is uncertain. The receptor's source is an adult who was a healthcare worker with PCR-confirmed SARS-CoV-2 infection or an uninfected control (not recorded which). Sequencing used whole blood. The CDR3 loop is CASGCSAPEETQYF. In DNA, the CDR3 is TGTGCCAGCGGCTGCAGCGCCCCTGAAGAGACCCAGTACTTC.